The T cell receptor beta chain described here comes from a study of response to subunit inactivated influenza vaccine. About this clonotype itself: A read error may account for a junction end that differs from germline.

One entry per CDR3 protein, called by TCRdb with MiXCR from the RT-PCR reads. The data show hundreds of thousands of distinct CDR3 sequences, 12% to 15% seen once. Germline V gives CDR1 DFQATT, CDR2 SNEGSKA (reference sequence). CDR3 length equals 14 residues. The sequenced sample was PBMCs from blood, obtained 14 days before vaccination. V is TRBV20-1 and J is TRBJ2-7, with TRBD2 matching 12 bases. The clonotype comes from a man aged 50 to 59 who received an inactivated influenza vaccine. CDR3 in amino acids: CSATMTSGSYGQYF. The DNA of the CDR3 is TGCAGTGCTACCATGACTAGCGGGAGTTACGGGCAGTACTTC.